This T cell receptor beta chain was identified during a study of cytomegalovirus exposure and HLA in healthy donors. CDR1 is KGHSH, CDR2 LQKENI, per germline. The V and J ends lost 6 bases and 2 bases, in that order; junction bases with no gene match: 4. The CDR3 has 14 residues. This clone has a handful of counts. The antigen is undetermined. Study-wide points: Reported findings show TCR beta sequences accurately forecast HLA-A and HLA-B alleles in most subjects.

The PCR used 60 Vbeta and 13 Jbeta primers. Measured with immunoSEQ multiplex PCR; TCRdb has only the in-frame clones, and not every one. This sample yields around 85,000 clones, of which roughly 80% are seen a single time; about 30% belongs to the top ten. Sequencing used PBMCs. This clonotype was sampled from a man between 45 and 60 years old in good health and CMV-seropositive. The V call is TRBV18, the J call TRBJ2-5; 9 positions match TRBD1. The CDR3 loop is CASSSDRGQETQYF. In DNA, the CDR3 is TGTGCCAGCTCTAGTGACAGGGGGCAAGAGACCCAGTACTTC.